This T cell receptor beta chain emerged from a study of blood T cells in healthy people across ages. Extracted total RNA amounted to at least 5.5 micrograms for each sample. Then a second PCR, running roughly 7 to 11 cycles, was carried out with a sample-barcoded 5' primer and a J-beta primer mix. TCRdb redid the calling of the 5' RACE reads with MiXCR, one entry per CDR3 protein. This sample has 850,000 to 1,300,000 distinct CDR3 sequences; 45% occur once, and the top ten carry under 20%. The CDR3 totals 15 residues. Germline assignment: CDR1 LGHDT and CDR2 YNNKEL (reference sequence). The sequence derives from a woman aged 55-69 years in good health. The genes are TRBV3-1 and TRBJ2-4; 11 positions match TRBD1. The J call is doubtful: the DNA matches TRBJ2-7 better. The sequencing sample was made of blood. This chain's CDR3 is CASSHYRDRGYEQYF. The CDR3 bases are TGTGCCAGCAGCCACTACCGGGACAGGGGGTACGAGCAGTACTTC.